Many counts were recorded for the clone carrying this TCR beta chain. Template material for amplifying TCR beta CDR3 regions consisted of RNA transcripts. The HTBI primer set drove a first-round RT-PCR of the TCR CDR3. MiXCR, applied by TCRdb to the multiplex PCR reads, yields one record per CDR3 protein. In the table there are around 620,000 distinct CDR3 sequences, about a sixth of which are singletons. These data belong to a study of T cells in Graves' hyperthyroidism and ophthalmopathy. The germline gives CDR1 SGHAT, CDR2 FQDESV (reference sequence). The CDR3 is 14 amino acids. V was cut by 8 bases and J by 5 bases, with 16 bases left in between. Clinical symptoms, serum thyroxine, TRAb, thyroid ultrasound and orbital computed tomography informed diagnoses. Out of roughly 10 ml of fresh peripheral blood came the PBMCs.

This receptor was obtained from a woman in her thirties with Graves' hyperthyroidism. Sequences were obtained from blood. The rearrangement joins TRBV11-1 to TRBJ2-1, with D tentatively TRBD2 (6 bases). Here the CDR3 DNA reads TGTGCCAGCCGTCTACGGGGCGGGAACAATGAGCAGTTCTTC. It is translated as CASRLRGGNNEQFF. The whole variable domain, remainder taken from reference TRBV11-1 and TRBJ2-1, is EAEVAQSPRYKITEKSQAVAFWCDPISGHATLYWYRQILGQGPELLVQFQDESVVDDSQLPKDRFSAERLKGVDSTLKIQPAELGDSAMYLCASRLRGGNNEQFFGPGTRLTVL.